This T cell receptor beta chain originates from a study of T-cell memory formation after mild COVID-19. Overall study: The two donors had largely donor-specific TCR clusters. Study results and limitations: That cross-reactive memory joined was suggested by some responding clones appearing in pre-infection memory. CD4/CD8 balance held among clones contracting day 15 to 85, and later expanders leaned CD4+.

The V end was cut by 1 base, the J end by 1 base, with 10 bases between. Germline V gene lookup returns CDR1 MGHRA and CDR2 YSYEKL. This CDR3 region has 15 residues. One entry per CDR3 protein results from TCRdb running MiXCR on the 5' RACE reads. There are approximately 150,000 distinct CDR3 sequences in the sample; about 14% occur only once, and around an eighth lies in the top ten. The count of this clonotype is one. Its antigen is still unknown. Sequenced: PBMCs or a T cell subset sorted from them (not recorded which). The chain couples TRBV4-1 to TRBJ1-1, with a weak D call TRBD1 (6 bases). The TCR was taken from an adult woman who had mild COVID-19 (a few samples of this study predate the infection). Cell type and time point are not known. CDR3 coding DNA: TGCGCCAGCAGCCAAGCAGGGGTTCCGAACACTGAAGCTTTCTTT. It specifies CASSQAGVPNTEAFF.